Below, 25 T cell receptor beta chains from the same sample are listed, as sequenced in a study of OX40 agonist ivuxolimab in advanced cancers. Clones were sequenced by immunoSEQ multiplex PCR, and TCRdb holds only the in-frame ones, with some missing. The profile covers 80,000 to 100,000 clones, with about 92% appearing a single time and 0.2% to 0.3% taken by the ten largest. Sample: CD4+ or CD8+ T cells sorted from blood, taken in a trial of the OX40 agonist ivuxolimab. These receptors were obtained from an adult with an advanced solid tumor such as melanoma, head and neck, liver or kidney cancer.

The V gene is TRBV28, the J gene TRBJ1-6; the match to TRBD1 covers 8 bases. The CDR3 is 18 amino acids. Trimming at V came to 2 bases and at J to 6 bases, leaving 12 bases not matched to a gene. Germline loops: CDR1 MDHEN, CDR2 SYDVKM. CDR3 bases: TGTGCCAGCAGTTTAATTGGCCAGGGGGCTCGAGGTAATTCACCCCTCCACTTT. It is translated as CASSLIGQGARGNSPLHF.

The chain employs TRBV2 and TRBJ2-1, with TRBD2 identical over 8 bases. The trim removed 6 bases at V and 6 bases at J, leaving 4 bases unmatched. This CDR3 comprises 13 residues. Germline-derived CDR1 and CDR2 are SNHLY and FYNNEI. The CDR3 bases are TGTGCCAGCAGGCAAACTAGCGGCAATGAGCAGTTCTTC. Translation: CASRQTSGNEQFF.

The chain uses TRBV14 and TRBJ1-1, with D perhaps matching TRBD1 (6 bases). This CDR3 has 13 amino acids. Germline assignment: CDR1 SGHDN and CDR2 FVKESK. Trimming cost V 5 bases and J 1 base, with 8 bases left between them. The CDR3 loop reads CASSSQGNTEAFF. DNA of the CDR3: TGTGCCAGCAGCTCACAGGGGAACACTGAAGCTTTCTTT.

The chain couples TRBV7-3 to TRBJ2-1, with TRBD2 matching over 12 bases. In germline, CDR1 is SGHTA, CDR2 FQGTGA. Unmatched junction bases numbered 9, after V lost 3 bases and J lost 9 bases. The CDR3 contains 16 residues. CDR3 region: CASSFLTSGGGGEQFF. CDR3 in DNA: TGTGCCAGCAGCTTTCTGACTAGCGGGGGCGGTGGTGAGCAGTTCTTC.

This chain connects TRBV4-3 to TRBJ1-3; D unresolved. V lost 4 bases and J 3 bases, leaving 10 bases between the germline ends. The CDR3 spans 14 residues. Germline CDR1 is LGHNA and CDR2 is YSLEER. The CDR3 DNA reads as TGCGCCAGCAGCCGGGAGAGAGGTGGAAACACCATATATTTT. It is translated as CASSRERGGNTIYF.

This clone appeared a single time. This chain links TRBV25-1 with TRBJ1-5; 10 nucleotides line up with TRBD1. CDR3 length: 15 residues. Germline V CDR1 and CDR2: MGHDK, SYGVNS. Trimming at V came to 5 bases and at J to 5 bases, leaving 6 bases not matched to a gene. CDR3 amino acids: CASSPRDRGYQPQHF. CDR3 bases: TGTGCCAGCAGTCCCCGGGACAGGGGTTATCAGCCCCAGCATTTT.

This chain links TRBV19 with TRBJ1-5, with D possibly TRBD1 on 5 matching bases. CDR1 is LNHDA and CDR2 is SQIVND in the germline V gene (reference sequence). V was pared by 3 bases and J by 7 bases, with 13 bases between. This CDR3 is 14 amino acids long. CDR3 in DNA: TGTGCCAGTAGTATCGGGCAGGGATACCAGCCCCAGCATTTT. Encoded protein: CASSIGQGYQPQHF.

This chain links TRBV11-3 with TRBJ2-5, with a possible D match to TRBD2 (5 bases). CDR3 length: 13 amino acids. The germline V and J ends were trimmed by 2 bases and 7 bases, with 11 bases remaining between them. Germline CDR1 and CDR2: SGHNT and YENEEA. CDR3: CASSLLSRGTQYF. The CDR3 DNA reads TGTGCCAGCAGCTTACTTAGCCGGGGGACCCAGTACTTC. Full variable domain (rest looked up from reference TRBV11-3 and TRBJ2-5): EAGVVQSPRYKIIEKKQPVAFWCNPISGHNTLYWYLQNLGQGPELLIRYENEEAVDDSQLPKDRFSAERLKGVDSTLKIQPAELGDSAVYLCASSLLSRGTQYFGPGTRLLVL.

This chain connects TRBV2 to TRBJ2-7, with 7 bases lining up with TRBD2. Germline-derived CDR1 and CDR2 are SNHLY and FYNNEI. The CDR3 totals 13 residues. V dropped 8 bases and J dropped 3; count of bases not matched to a gene: 7. The CDR3 DNA follows: TGTGCCAGCTGCAGCGGGACCAACTACGAGCAGTACGTC. Translation gives CASCSGTNYEQYV.

The J gene is TRBJ1-5, the V gene TRBV6-1; D is uncertain. Deletions cut 6 bases from V and 5 bases from J, with 11 bases between. The CDR3 runs to 13 residues. Germline lookup yields CDR1 MNHNS and CDR2 SASEGT. The CDR3 region is CASRINSDQPQHF. The CDR3 DNA follows: TGTGCCAGCAGAATCAACTCGGATCAGCCCCAGCATTTT.

This chain links TRBV2 with TRBJ1-1, with unresolved D. The CDR3 is 12 residues long. CDR1 is SNHLY and CDR2 is FYNNEI in the germline V gene. Trimming took 6 bases from V and 8 from J, leaving 13 bases between them. DNA of the CDR3: TGTGCCAGCAGCCCACAAAGATTCGAAGCTTTCTTT. It is translated as CASSPQRFEAFF.

In DNA, the CDR3 is TGTGCCAGCAGTTTATGGGATTCACCCCTCCACTTT. Residues: CASSLWDSPLHF. This chain links TRBV28 with TRBJ1-6; no clear D. Trimming cost V 0 bases and J 8 bases, with 2 bases left between them. Germline V gene lookup returns CDR1 MDHEN and CDR2 SYDVKM. The CDR3 has 12 residues.

This clone has a single count. CDR3 sequence: CASSLVGLAGYEQYF. CDR3 sequence (DNA): TGTGCCAGCAGCTTAGTGGGACTAGCGGGGTACGAGCAGTACTTC. V is TRBV7-2 and J is TRBJ2-7; 13 positions match TRBD2. The J segment lost 4 bases and the V segment lost 1 base, leaving 1 base of the junction unmatched. The V gene's germline CDR1 is SGHTA and CDR2 FQGNSA. The CDR3 consists of 15 residues.

The chain recombines TRBV30 with TRBJ2-5, with D possibly being TRBD2 (5 bases). The CDR3 extends over 11 amino acids. Trimming left V 3 bases short and J 5 bases short, with 7 bases between. The V gene's germline CDR1 is GTSNPN and CDR2 SVGIG (reference sequence). For the CDR3, the DNA is TGTGCCTGGAGAAGAGGGGAGACCCAGTACTTC. Its translation: CAWRRGETQYF. Combining the CDR3 with reference TRBV30 and TRBJ2-5 gives the whole variable domain SQTIHQWPATLVQPVGSPLSLECTVEGTSNPNLYWYRQAAGRGLQLLFYSVGIGQISSEVPQNLSASRPQDRQFILSSKKLLLSDSGFYLCAWRRGETQYFGPGTRLLVL.

The chain uses TRBV10-3 and TRBJ1-5; D unclear. Germline V CDR1 and CDR2: ENHRY, SYGVKD. V was pared by 0 bases and J by 4 bases, with 10 bases between. This CDR3 spans 15 amino acids. As DNA, the CDR3 is TGTGCCATCAGTGAGTCTGTCCAGACGAATCAGCCCCAGCATTTT. The encoded protein is CAISESVQTNQPQHF.

The chain is built from TRBV4-2 and TRBJ2-1; the D gene is possibly TRBD2 (6 bases). The germline V gene has CDR1 LGHNA and CDR2 YNFKEQ. This CDR3 spans 13 amino acids. The ends were cut back, 1 base at V and 8 bases at J, with 9 bases in the middle. As DNA, the CDR3 is TGTGCCAGCAGCCAAGCTAAGCGGGATGAGCAGTTCTTC. This gives the protein CASSQAKRDEQFF.

This clone came up a few times. This chain joins TRBV5-6 and TRBJ2-1; D is uncertain. V was clipped by 1 base and J by 4 bases, with 0 bases between them. The CDR3 contains 11 residues. Germline V gives CDR1 SGHDT, CDR2 YYEEEE. The DNA for the CDR3 is TGTGCCAGCAGCTTGTACAATGAGCAGTTCTTC. This encodes CASSLYNEQFF.

The chain carries TRBV7-9 and TRBJ2-2; D call uncertain. The CDR3 totals 13 residues. The germline CDR1 and CDR2 sequences are SEHNR and FQNEAQ (reference sequence). The V end was cut by 2 bases, the J end by 1 base, with 2 bases between. CDR3 region: CASSLKNTGELFF. CDR3 sequence (DNA): TGTGCCAGCAGCTTAAAGAACACCGGGGAGCTGTTTTTT.

The chain links TRBV5-1 to TRBJ1-5; maybe TRBD1 (5 bases). The CDR3 contains 17 residues. Germline assignment: CDR1 SGHRS and CDR2 YFSETQ. V dropped 4 bases and J dropped 2 bases, with 19 bases sitting between them. CDR3 residues: CASSLIPQGRGNQPQHF. CDR3 DNA: TGCGCCAGCAGCCTAATACCGCAGGGCAGGGGCAATCAGCCCCAGCATTTT.

V and J are TRBV19 and TRBJ2-3, with 8 bases lining up with TRBD1. CDR3 length: 16 residues. V lost 4 bases, J lost 0 bases, and 6 bases stayed unmatched. In germline, CDR1 is LNHDA, CDR2 SQIVND (reference sequence). The CDR3 DNA reads TGTGCCAGTAGTAGCCTGGACAGGGCTAGCACAGATACGCAGTATTTT. As protein: CASSSLDRASTDTQYF.

The chain couples TRBV28 to TRBJ1-2; D is unresolved. The ends were cut back, 2 bases at V and 3 bases at J, with 4 bases in the middle. The CDR3 is 12 residues long. Germline values: CDR1 MDHEN, CDR2 SYDVKM. CDR3 in DNA: TGTGCCAGCAGTTTAGCAGACTATGGCTACACCTTC. Translating gives CASSLADYGYTF.

The chain carries TRBV7-2 and TRBJ2-1; no clear D. Germline V CDR1 and CDR2: SGHTA, FQGNSA. The CDR3 is 14 residues long. The ends were cut back, 2 bases at V and 2 bases at J, with 7 bases in the middle. Written as DNA, the CDR3 is TGTGCCAGCAGCTTACAAGGGACCTACAATGAGCAGTTCTTC. Translation: CASSLQGTYNEQFF. Full variable domain (outside the CDR3, taken from reference TRBV7-2 and TRBJ2-1): GAGVSQSPSNKVTEKGKDVELRCDPISGHTALYWYRQSLGQGLEFLIYFQGNSAPDKSGLPSDRFSAERTGGSVSTLTIQRTQQEDSAVYLCASSLQGTYNEQFFGPGTRLTVL.

The V call is TRBV4-1, the J call TRBJ2-3; a possible D gene is TRBD2 (6 bases). The V and J ends lost 0 bases and 2 bases respectively, with 18 bases between them. Germline V gene sequence: CDR1 MGHRA, CDR2 YSYEKL. The CDR3 has 18 residues. The CDR3 coding sequence is TGCGCCAGCAGCCAAGATTTGGGGGGACGCGAAGACACAGATACGCAGTATTTT. Translation gives CASSQDLGGREDTDTQYF.

This rearrangement joins TRBV11-3 to TRBJ2-3; D not certain. The CDR3 spans 11 residues. V lost 3 bases to trimming and J lost 4 bases, with 2 bases between them. Germline CDR1 reads SGHNT; CDR2 reads YENEEA. CDR3: CASSFADTQYF. The CDR3 DNA reads TGTGCCAGCAGCTTCGCAGATACGCAGTATTTT.

The CDR3, as DNA: TGTGCCAGCAGGGGAGGGATGAATCAGCCCCAGCATTTT. Translation: CASRGGMNQPQHF. The V call is TRBV6-5, the J call TRBJ1-5; D call uncertain. V lost 6 bases, J lost 4 bases, and 10 bases lay in between. The germline gives CDR1 MNHEY, CDR2 SVGAGI. The CDR3 is 13 amino acids.